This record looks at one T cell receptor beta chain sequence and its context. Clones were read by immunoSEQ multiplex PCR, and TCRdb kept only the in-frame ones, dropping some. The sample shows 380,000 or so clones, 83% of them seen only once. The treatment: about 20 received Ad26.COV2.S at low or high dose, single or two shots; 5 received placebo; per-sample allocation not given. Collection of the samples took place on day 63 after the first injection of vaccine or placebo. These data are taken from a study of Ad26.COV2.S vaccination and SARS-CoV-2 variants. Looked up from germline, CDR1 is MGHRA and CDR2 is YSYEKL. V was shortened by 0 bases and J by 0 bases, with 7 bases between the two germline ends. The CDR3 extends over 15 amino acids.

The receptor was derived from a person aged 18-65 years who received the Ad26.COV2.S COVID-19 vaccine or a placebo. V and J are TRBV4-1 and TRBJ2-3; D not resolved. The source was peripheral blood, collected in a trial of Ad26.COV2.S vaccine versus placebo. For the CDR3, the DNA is TGCGCCAGCAGCCAAGAGGACGGAAGCACAGATACGCAGTATTTT. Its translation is CASSQEDGSTDTQYF.